This T cell receptor (beta chain) was obtained from a study of blood T cells in healthy people across ages. Note on this clonotype: Its cognate antigen is unknown.

CDR3 length: 16 amino acids. Per germline, CDR1 SGDLS and CDR2 YYNGEE. Trimming pared 3 bases from V and 3 bases from J, leaving 15 bases between. Broader study findings: Per million T cells, TCR beta diversity dropped roughly linearly as age increased. The CMV status of each donor remained undetermined, and this could have confounded shifts in expanded clonotypes.

Using a J-beta primer mix together with a sample-barcoded 5' primer, a second PCR was run for about 7 to 12 cycles. From the 5' RACE reads, TCRdb called clonotypes with MiXCR, one entry per CDR3 protein. The sample holds approximately 790,000 distinct CDR3 sequences, roughly 60% seen once. Donors gave around 10 milliliters of peripheral blood apiece. The genes are TRBV9 and TRBJ1-4; no clear D gene. The sequence was collected from a man under 40 in good health. Sequencing was performed on blood. The DNA for the CDR3 is TGTGCCAGCAGCGCGGACTTAAATAGGGCTAATGAAAAACTGTTTTTT. Amino acid sequence: CASSADLNRANEKLFF.